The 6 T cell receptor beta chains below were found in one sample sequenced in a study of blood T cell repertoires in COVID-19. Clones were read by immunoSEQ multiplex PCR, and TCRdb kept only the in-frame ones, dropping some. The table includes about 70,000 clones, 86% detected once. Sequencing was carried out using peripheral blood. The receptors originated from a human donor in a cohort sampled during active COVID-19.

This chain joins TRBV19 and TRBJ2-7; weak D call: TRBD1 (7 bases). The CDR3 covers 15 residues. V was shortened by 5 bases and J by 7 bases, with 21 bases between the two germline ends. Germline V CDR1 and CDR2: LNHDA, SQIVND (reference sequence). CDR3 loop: CASSVQGGLLREQYF. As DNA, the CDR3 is TGTGCCAGTAGTGTGCAGGGGGGACTCTTAAGGGAGCAGTACTTC.

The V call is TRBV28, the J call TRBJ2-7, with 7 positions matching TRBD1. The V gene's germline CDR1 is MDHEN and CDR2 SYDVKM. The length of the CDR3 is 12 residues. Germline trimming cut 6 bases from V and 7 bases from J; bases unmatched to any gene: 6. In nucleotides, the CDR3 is TGTGCCAGCAGGAGGGGGCGGCGGGAGCAGTACTTC. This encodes CASRRGRREQYF.

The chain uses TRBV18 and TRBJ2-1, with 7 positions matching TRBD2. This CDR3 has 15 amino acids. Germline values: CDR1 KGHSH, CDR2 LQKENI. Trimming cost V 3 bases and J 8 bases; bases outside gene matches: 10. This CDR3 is CASSPPGRQHDEQFF. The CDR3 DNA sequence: TGTGCCAGCTCACCCCCCGGGAGGCAGCACGATGAGCAGTTCTTC.

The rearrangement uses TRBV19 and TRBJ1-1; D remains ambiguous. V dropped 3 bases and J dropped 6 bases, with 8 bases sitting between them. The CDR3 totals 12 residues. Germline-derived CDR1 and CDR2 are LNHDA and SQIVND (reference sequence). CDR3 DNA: TGTGCCAGTAGTATTTTGGGCGCTGAAGCTTTCTTT. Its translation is CASSILGAEAFF.

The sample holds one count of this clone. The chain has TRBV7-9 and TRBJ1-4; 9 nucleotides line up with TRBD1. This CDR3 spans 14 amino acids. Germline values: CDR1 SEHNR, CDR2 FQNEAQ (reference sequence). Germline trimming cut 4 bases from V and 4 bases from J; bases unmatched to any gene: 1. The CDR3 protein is CASSSGQGNEKLFF. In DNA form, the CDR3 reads TGTGCCAGCAGCTCGGGACAGGGTAATGAAAAACTGTTTTTT.

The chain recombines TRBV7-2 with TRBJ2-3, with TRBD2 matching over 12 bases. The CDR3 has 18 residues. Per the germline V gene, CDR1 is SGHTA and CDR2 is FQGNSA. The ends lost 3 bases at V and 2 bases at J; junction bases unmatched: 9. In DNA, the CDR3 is TGTGCCAGCAGCTTCACTAGCGGGGGGATATTTTCCACAGATACGCAGTATTTT. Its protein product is CASSFTSGGIFSTDTQYF.